This T cell receptor (beta chain) comes out of a study of OX40 agonist ivuxolimab in advanced cancers. Measured with immunoSEQ multiplex PCR; TCRdb has only the in-frame clones, and not every one. The table records over 80,000 clones, 90% to 95% of them present only once. The ends were cut back, 2 bases at V and 2 bases at J, with 10 bases in the middle. This CDR3 contains 15 residues. Looked up from germline, CDR1 is SGHTA and CDR2 is FQGNSA. The rearrangement links TRBV7-2 to TRBJ1-5; D is ambiguous. Sample: CD4+ or CD8+ T cells sorted from blood, taken in a trial of the OX40 agonist ivuxolimab. This TCR derives from an adult with an advanced solid tumor such as melanoma, head and neck, liver or kidney cancer. CDR3 residues: CASSLQVWGNQPQHF. The CDR3, as DNA: TGTGCCAGCAGCTTACAGGTTTGGGGCAATCAGCCCCAGCATTTT.